This T cell receptor beta chain was documented in a study of blood T cells in healthy people across ages. Each donor was a healthy Caucasian individual from Russia, aged about 6 to 95. The CDR3 sequence is 14 residues long. Germline CDR1 and CDR2: ENHRY and SYGVKD. Trimming pared 6 bases from V and 3 bases from J, leaving 11 bases between. Then a second PCR, running roughly 7 to 11 cycles, was carried out with a sample-barcoded 5' primer and a J-beta primer mix. One entry per CDR3 protein results from TCRdb running MiXCR on the 5' RACE reads. The data hold about 1,400,000 distinct CDR3 sequences, with approximately 60% observed a single time.

This sequence joins TRBV10-3 and TRBJ2-2; D is ambiguous. The TCR comes from a man aged 18 to 29 in good health. What was sequenced was blood. As DNA, the CDR3 is TGTGCCATCAGCCTAACCACCTACACCGGGGAGCTGTTTTTT. Residues: CAISLTTYTGELFF.